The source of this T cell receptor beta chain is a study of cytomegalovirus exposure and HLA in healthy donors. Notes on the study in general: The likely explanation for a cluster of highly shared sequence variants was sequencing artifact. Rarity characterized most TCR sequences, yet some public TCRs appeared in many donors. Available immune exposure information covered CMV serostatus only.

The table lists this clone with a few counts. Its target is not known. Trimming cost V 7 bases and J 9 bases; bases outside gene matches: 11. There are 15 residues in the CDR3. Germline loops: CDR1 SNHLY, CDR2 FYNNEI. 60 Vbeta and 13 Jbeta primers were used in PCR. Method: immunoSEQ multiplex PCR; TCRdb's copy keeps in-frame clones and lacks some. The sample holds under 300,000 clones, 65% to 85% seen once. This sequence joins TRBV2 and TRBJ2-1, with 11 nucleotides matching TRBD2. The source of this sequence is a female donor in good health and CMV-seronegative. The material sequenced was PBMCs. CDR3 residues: CASTGRLAGGGEQFF. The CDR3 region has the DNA TGTGCCAGCACCGGTAGGCTAGCGGGAGGAGGTGAGCAGTTCTTC.